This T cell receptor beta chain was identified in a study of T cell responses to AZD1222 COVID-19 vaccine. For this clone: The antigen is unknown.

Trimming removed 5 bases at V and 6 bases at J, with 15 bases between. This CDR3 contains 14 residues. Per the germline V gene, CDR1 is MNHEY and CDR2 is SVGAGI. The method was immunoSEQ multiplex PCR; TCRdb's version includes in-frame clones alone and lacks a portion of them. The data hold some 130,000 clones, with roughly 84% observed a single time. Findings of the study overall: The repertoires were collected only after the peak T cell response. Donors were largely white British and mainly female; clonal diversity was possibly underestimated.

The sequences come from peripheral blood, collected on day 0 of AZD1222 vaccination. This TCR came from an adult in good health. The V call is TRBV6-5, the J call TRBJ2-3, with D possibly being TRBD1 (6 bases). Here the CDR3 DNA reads TGTGCCAGCAGTCCGATCAGCAGGGGCGATACGCAGTATTTT. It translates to CASSPISRGDTQYF.